This T cell receptor beta chain was retrieved from a study of coeliac disease (dated by TCRdb to between 2021 and 2024). Background for the entire study: High-resolution HLA typing was unavailable, so biased TRBV7-2 usage was queried as a proof of principle. Next-generation sequencing of rearranged TRB and TRG CDR3 regions was used on small intestinal lymphocyte fractions taken from coeliac and non-coeliac patients. The goal was to describe the TR repertoires of small intestinal T cells in active coeliac disease, in refractory type I coeliac disease, and in coeliac disease treated with a gluten-free diet. A total of some 30 patients were included in the full study, of whom around 22 had serologically confirmed coeliac disease and 8 were controls with non-small intestinal disorders. TRB sequencing worked for samples from just over 26 subjects, and these included 20 to 25 paired bulk unsorted intraepithelial and lamina propria cell samples. General findings and caveats noted by the study authors: Separating intraepithelial cells from lamina propria cells did not give high-purity fractions, so cross-contamination between the two compartments may have occurred. Lower clonality than in controls was observed in the TRB and TRG repertoires of active coeliac intraepithelial and lamina propria samples, suggesting that diverse T cells were recruited. The authors considered the approach unsuitable for unbiased detection of gliadin-specific T cells, which are scarce and rarely shared between patients. For the most part, TRB repertoires were private, with most amino acid sequences found in only one sample, and V-gene usage showed no significant difference across disease groups.

Cells were frozen in aliquots of 500,000 to 550,000 in DMSO/FBS in liquid nitrogen, and a single aliquot from each fraction was used for sequencing. All 30 or so patients in the study underwent endoscopy and small intestinal biopsy. Intraepithelial cells were released by stirring biopsies for one hour at 37°C in RPMI containing EGTA, MgCl2 and 1% FBS. Genomic DNA was extracted from frozen unsorted cell fractions using the Qiagen DNeasy blood extraction kit. Library construction relied on the immunoSEQ multiplex PCR assay. The TR loci underwent multiplexed PCR amplification, with J gene segments targeted by reverse primers and V gene segments targeted by forward primers. Amplified CDR3 regions were sequenced on the Illumina HiSeq System. The source study handled its data this way. Closely related reads were merged by a nearest-neighbour algorithm to remove PCR and sequencing errors and to collapse the data into unique sequences. Two measures summarised the repertoires: clonality, and T cell density, defined as TR molecules per amount of genomic DNA input. Public TRs were defined as CDR3 amino acid sequences in at least 80% of unsorted samples, then tested for differential abundance between coeliac and control samples. Kruskal-Wallis tests followed by Dunn post-tests were used to test for differences in clonality and density between disease groups. In its TCRdb copy, this immuneACCESS table keeps in-frame sequences only and misses some clones. Where compared with another copy, unresolved V genes explain less than half of these, and the others have no known cause. V and J calls plus clone size are reproduced from that table; the DNA served to infer D and trimming. Counted in this sample were roughly 970 clones; roughly 70% of them appeared once. The ten largest clones take up about 20% of the sample.

V sheds 6 bases and J sheds 0 bases, leaving 12 bases between their ends. The CDR3 has 15 amino acids, counting the end cysteine and phenylalanine. Only the CDR3 DNA stays, 45 bases, in frame from base 1. The germline V gene (reference sequence) supplies CDR1 LNHDA and CDR2 SQIVND. As regards this clone: What antigen it recognizes has not been identified. No much larger clone is present one base from it, and per-base qualities are unavailable.

The source of this sequence is a human donor without celiac disease. This chain joins TRBV19 to TRBJ2-1, and the D gene may be TRBD2, 6 bases matching. Sample: intraepithelial lymphocytes from the gut. The sample's cell subset or site label, decoded: intraepithelial cell (IEC) fraction of small intestinal biopsy. At the DNA level, the sequence is TGTGCCAGTAGGGCGGGGCGGAGCTCCTACAATGAGCAGTTCTTC. Translation gives CASRAGRSSYNEQFF.